The present TCR beta chain was sequenced within a study of OX40 agonist ivuxolimab in advanced cancers. Describing the broader study: Ivuxolimab was a fully human IgG2 agonistic monoclonal antibody targeting the costimulatory receptor OX40 (CD134). The dose-escalation cohort was roughly 83% male with a mean age of about 58 years, ranging from 23 to 79. The paper reports the monotherapy dose-escalation portion (N ≈ 52 patients) of the phase I ivuxolimab trial. The purpose of peripheral TCRbeta sequencing was to test whether ivuxolimab changed TCR sequence diversity and led to clonal T-cell expansion. Partial responses occurred in three dose-escalation patients: two with cutaneous melanoma and one with hepatocellular carcinoma. Prior anti-PD-1, anti-PD-L1 or anti-CTLA-4 therapy was permitted, and checkpoint inhibitors had been received by about two fifths of dose-escalation patients. Of the approximately 53 patients in dose escalation, about 20 had hepatocellular carcinoma, some 15 had melanoma, 9 had renal cell carcinoma and 9 had head and neck cancer. Intravenous ivuxolimab was administered to patients every 2 weeks at six dose levels: 0.01, 0.1, 0.3, 1.5, 3 and 10 mg/kg.

V is pruned by 4 bases and J by 4 bases, leaving 4 bases of the junction without a gene match. The CDR3 holds 13 amino acids from the cysteine to the phenylalanine. Here the CDR3 DNA is all that survives: 39 bases in frame from base 1. The CDR1 and CDR2 encoded by the germline V gene are SGHTA and FQGNSA. Patients with autoimmune disease history or receiving systemic immunosuppression were excluded from the trial. Peripheral blood for TCR sequencing was drawn from every dose cohort at baseline, at cycle 4 day 1 and at cycle 7 day 1. The samples were drawn from a first-in-human, open-label, multicenter phase I dose-escalation trial of ivuxolimab. Adults with locally advanced or metastatic melanoma, renal cell, hepatocellular, or head and neck squamous cell carcinoma were enrolled in the trial. Before TCR sequencing, CD4+ T cells and CD8+ T cells were sorted from peripheral blood as separate populations.

For sequencing of the TCRbeta CDR3 region, genomic DNA was extracted from the sorted cells. TCRbeta CDR3 regions were sequenced using the immunoSEQ Assay. Not all clones reach the TCRdb copy of this immuneACCESS table, which keeps in-frame sequences only. Checked studies attribute under half of the gap to unresolved V genes and leave the rest unexplained. This sample lists 45,000 to 60,000 clones; roughly nine tenths were detected once. Together, the top ten hold 3.5% to 4% of the sample. A word on this clone: It lacks a known antigen. No much larger clonotype is one base removed from it; base qualities were not supplied.

Overall results and qualifications from the work: In the 0.1-3.0 mg/kg groups, partial responders were among the patients with the lowest normalized peripheral clonal expansion, particularly in CD8+ T cells. At doses from 0.1 to 3.0 mg/kg, clonal expansion was seen in both CD4+ and CD8+ blood T cells between baseline and week 6. Low levels of normalized T-cell clonal expansion were also shown by some nonresponding patients. The antigen specificity of the clonally expanded peripheral T cells was not determined. After ivuxolimab, CD8+ T cells had more expanded clones than CD4+ T cells on average.

The V and J genes are TRBV7-2 and TRBJ2-7, with 7 bases matching TRBD1. Here the sequenced sample was CD4+ or CD8+ T cells sorted from blood, taken in a trial of the OX40 agonist ivuxolimab. The clonotype was recovered from an adult with an advanced solid tumor such as melanoma, head and neck, liver or kidney cancer. The CDR3 is CASSSSRGYEQYF. The sequence in DNA is TGTGCCAGCAGCTCCTCCAGGGGGTACGAGCAGTACTTC.